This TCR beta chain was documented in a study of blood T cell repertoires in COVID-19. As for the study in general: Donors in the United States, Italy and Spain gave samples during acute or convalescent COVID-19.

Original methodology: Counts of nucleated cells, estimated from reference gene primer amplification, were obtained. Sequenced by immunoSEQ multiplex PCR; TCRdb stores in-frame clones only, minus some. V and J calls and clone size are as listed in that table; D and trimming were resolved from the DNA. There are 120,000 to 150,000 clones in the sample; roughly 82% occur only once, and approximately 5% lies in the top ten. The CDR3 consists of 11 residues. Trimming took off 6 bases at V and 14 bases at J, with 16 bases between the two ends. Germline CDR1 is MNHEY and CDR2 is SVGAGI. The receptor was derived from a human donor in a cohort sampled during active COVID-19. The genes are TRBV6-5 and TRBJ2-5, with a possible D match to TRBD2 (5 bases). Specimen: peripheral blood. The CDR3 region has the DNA TGTGCCAGCAGATCGCTAGAGGGCCTCTACTTC. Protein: CASRSLEGLYF.